This T cell receptor beta chain came from a study of cytomegalovirus exposure and HLA in healthy donors (TCRdb year 2017). About the study as a whole: In an earlier analysis of several hundred of the donors, 276 Gb of sequence data and some 120 million unique TCR beta sequences from about 190 million T cells were reported. An early release that covered some 640 HLA-typed donors contained approximately 290 gigabases of sequencing data and tens of millions of unique TCR sequences. Among the roughly 370 genotyped donors, around 81% belonged to the genetic ancestry cluster associated with self-reported Caucasian donors. The aim of the study was to test whether cataloging public T cell receptors could identify signatures of past pathogen exposure. The study used immunosequencing to profile the T cell repertoires of some 600 subjects and linked those repertoires to cytomegalovirus serostatus. Besides the first cohort of 500 to 700 subjects, a separate validation cohort made up of over 95 different subjects was used. To predict cytomegalovirus infection status, the study brought together high-throughput TCR immunosequencing, statistical association of individual TCRs with disease status, and machine learning. In a later analysis, previously published TCR beta repertoires from 550 to 700 donors were re-analyzed and high-resolution HLA genotyping was added so that TCR occurrence patterns could be studied. In the later analysis, no new phenotypic data were used to find candidate immune exposures; instead, reliance was placed on TCR beta sequences and their occurrence across donors. An earlier analysis of 450 to 750 of the donors used high-throughput TCR beta sequencing to judge whether each TCR beta V gene segment behaved as functional or pseudogenic. Donor age, sex, ethnicity and CMV serostatus were collected together with the repertoire data. A later genetic analysis took genome-wide SNP genotypes for 398 of the 666 donors and used that subset as a discovery cohort. Every discovery cohort repertoire had been produced on one sequencing platform. HLA typing included class I and class II loci at four-digit resolution. The number of typed donors differed by locus: about 629-630 for A, B, C, DRB1 and DQB1; 522 for DQA1; some 610 for DPA1; and some 430 for DPB1. Four or five DR-DQ haplotypes were handled as single units for association and clustering because linkage in the cohort was strong. On average, around 230,000 unique TCR beta nucleotide sequences were sequenced per donor among 398 genotyped donors of the cohort, with 15% to 20% of those sequences being non-productive.

The germline V gene (reference sequence) sets CDR1 to SEHNR and CDR2 to FQNEAQ. V is cut back by 5 bases and J by 3 bases, with 7 bases in the junction unmatched. Counted from cysteine to phenylalanine, this CDR3 has 15 amino acids. The DNA shown is the 45-base CDR3, in frame from base 1. The library was made by the immunoSEQ multiplex PCR assay. For the multiplex PCR, a mixture combining 60 forward primers for TCR Vbeta segments and 13 reverse primers for TCR Jbeta segments was used. The CDR3 region of rearranged TCR beta genes was amplified from genomic DNA with a multiplex PCR assay. The Illumina HiSeq System was used to sequence the amplified TCR beta libraries as 87-base-pair reads. Turning to the authors' computational methods: A later analysis tallied some 79 million unique TCR beta chains across the 550 to 850 repertoires, and about 10 million of those chains were shared by two or more donors. Raw reads were error-corrected and collapsed into unique sequences by a nearest-neighbor algorithm in which closely related sequences were merged to remove PCR and sequencing errors. Alignment of CDR3 sequences to IMGT reference sequences was used to assign V, D and J gene segments. For a sequence to be retained, a match of at least six nucleotides was required to both a V gene segment and a J gene segment. Rearrangements were called productive when the CDR3 lacked stop codons and stayed in frame with V and J; all others were non-productive. Following IMGT convention, CDR3 was defined as the stretch from the second conserved V-encoded cysteine up to the conserved J-encoded phenylalanine. In an earlier analysis of approximately 590 of the donors, sequences lacking an unambiguous match to a single V gene segment were excluded. In an earlier analysis of 587 of the donors, a V segment was called functional when productive rearrangements were above 56.7%, and segregating when the standard deviation between donors exceeded 5%. A statistical classification framework was developed to diagnose cytomegalovirus status using the catalog of TCR beta chain sequences. In a later analysis, TCR nucleotide sequences were compared against IMGT/GENE-DB human TR gene sequences so that V and J genes could be assigned. In a later analysis, CDR3 sequences and most-parsimonious VDJ recombination scenarios were assigned using the TCRdist pipeline. In a later analysis, each TCR beta chain was defined by its CDR3 amino acid sequence together with its V-gene family, and reads lacking a unique V-gene family were excluded. A later analysis removed 592 highly shared, low-generation-probability nucleotide sequences to deal with suspected cross-contamination and a sequencing artifact. A later analysis calculated a clonal expansion index for each public chain from normalized within-repertoire ranks of inferred template counts. A later analysis computed generation probabilities with a VDJ recombination model fitted to out-of-frame rearrangements, and checked the results against IGoR. In a later analysis, TCR-TCR, TCR-HLA and TCR-CMV co-occurrence was scored with hypergeometric tests, and a repertoire-size bias correction was applied to TCR pairs. In a later analysis, false discovery rates were estimated by permuting HLA or CMV assignments 20 times. In a later analysis, co-occurring TCRs were grouped with DBSCAN, and TCRdist sequence similarity was added when clustering was performed within HLA-allele-positive subsets. Repertoires with fewer than 30,000 or more than 120,000 public chains were left out of co-occurrence clustering, as were five repertoires with anomalous nucleotide sharing. TCRdb provides this immuneACCESS table in a form limited to in-frame rearrangements. Some clones are lacking; in checked studies, under half of them reflect an unresolved V gene, and why the rest are absent is not known. Clone size and V and J calls were adopted from that table, with D and trimming inferred from the DNA. This sample lists 85,000 to 130,000 clones; over 70% were detected once. The top ten clones comprise roughly 2.8% of the sample.

The cohort was made up of 666 healthy bone marrow donors. Cohort members were all nominally healthy when sampled, although unrecorded immune exposures were likely present. The donor was CMV seronegative and was included in the group of a few hundred seronegative cohort members. Each donor provided a peripheral blood sample, and peripheral blood mononuclear cells were used for TCR beta sequencing. Genomic DNA was extracted from the blood cell samples with the Qiagen DNeasy Blood Extraction Kit. General study outcomes and caveats: In this cohort, only TCR beta chains were sequenced, and detectable features were limited by the absence of alpha or paired-chain data. Several of the top co-occurrence clusters appeared to be linked to parvovirus B19, influenza, CMV and Epstein-Barr virus, according to a later analysis. Cytomegalovirus status was reported to be diagnosed by the classifier with high specificity and sensitivity in both the original and validation cohorts. The presence/absence analyses assumed that sequencing depth was roughly uniform across donors, and that assumption may not be true. A cluster of highly shared sequence variants was judged likely to represent a technical artifact of the sequencing pipeline. Because some donors lacked HLA typing at each locus, the association tests relied only on the typed subset. The 87-base-pair reads could not distinguish some IMGT-functional V segments, including TRBV6-2 and TRBV6-3, so those segments were excluded. When HLA alleles, especially DR and DQ, strongly co-occurred, TCR associations were difficult to assign to individual alleles. Some 16 rarely observed V segments, including chromosome 9 orphons, were excluded from the earlier analysis of several hundred of the donors because counts were too low. The only immune exposure information available for the cohort was CMV serostatus. It was suggested by the authors that the approach could potentially be generalized to other disease states and immunological phenotypes. A later genetic analysis reported fewer N-insertions in productive TCRs among donors in an Asian-associated ancestry cluster than the roughly 620-donor mean. Correlated functional status among segregating V segments might reflect linkage disequilibrium, but an unknown experimental factor could not be ruled out. In a later analysis, TCR association rates were found to vary across HLA loci, with the most associated TCRs seen for DRB1 alleles and the fewest for HLA-C alleles. In vitro tests confirmed that three of the cytomegalovirus-associated TCR beta chains recognize cytomegalovirus antigens. A later analysis found that HLA-associated TCR beta chains were more clonally expanded and had lower generation probabilities than equally common non-associated chains. Most CMV-associated TCR beta chains appeared to be HLA-restricted in a later analysis, and the HLA associations seemed to be driven largely by CMV exposure. An association between a missense DCLRE1C variant and V-gene and J-gene trimming of TCR beta chains was found in a later genetic analysis and replicated in an independent cohort. An earlier analysis of approximately 540 of the donors showed that most TCR beta V segments appeared in productive rearrangements either about 90% or about 30% of the time, which broadly matched IMGT annotations. Most TCR sequences were seen in very few donors, while some public TCRs were found in many individuals. A total of 164 TCR beta chains were listed by the study as associated with cytomegalovirus. A later analysis associated about 17,000 TCR beta sequences with specific HLA alleles at a false discovery rate of 0.05. A further reported finding was that TCR beta sequences accurately predicted the HLA-A and HLA-B alleles for most subjects in the first cohort.

In regard to this clone: No antigen is known for it. No quality values exist for individual bases; no much larger clone is one base distant.

Material for sequencing was PBMCs. The sequence derives from a female donor in good health and CMV-seronegative. The sequence is built from TRBV7-9 and TRBJ1-2, and 9 junction bases match TRBD1. The sequenced DNA is TGTGCCAGCAGCCTCGGGACAGGGTCGGACTATGGCTACACCTTC. This is translated as CASSLGTGSDYGYTF. The entire variable domain, with the stretches around the CDR3 drawn from the reference TRBV7-9 and TRBJ1-2 proteins, is DTGVSQNPRHKITKRGQNVTFRCDPISEHNRLYWYRQTLGQGPEFLTYFQNEAQLEKSRLLSDRFSAERPKGSFSTLEIQRTEQGDSAMYLCASSLGTGSDYGYTFGSGTRLTVV.